Listed below are T cell receptor beta chains from one sample, sequenced in a study of T cells expressing NK-cell markers. TCRdb re-called the 5' RACE reads, yielding one record per CDR3 amino acid sequence without DNA. The sample data list 200,000 to 300,000 distinct CDR3 sequences. The material sequenced was blood T cells: a sorted CD56 or NKG2C T cell subset, CD4+ or CD8+ T cells, or bulk PBMC T cells (not recorded which). The receptors originated from a woman aged 18-69 years in good health. CDR3s include the opening cysteine and the closing phenylalanine or tryptophan.

TRBJ2-7 TRBV7-8 CASVPRYGAGDEQYF
TRBJ2-3 TRBV7-9 CASKLERAGTDTQYF
TRBJ2-1 TRBV7-2 CASSWSPASGNNEQFF
TRBJ2-3 TRBV20-1 CSARDPGGSADTQYF
TRBJ1-2 TRBV2 CASRVNLIQGAYYGYTF
TRBJ2-2 TRBV20-1 CSAIGTGWNTGELFF
TRBJ2-1 TRBV5-5 CASSFRPPGTSFDEQFF
TRBJ2-1 TRBV20-1 CSARHPTSGRVNEQFF
TRBJ1-1 TRBV12-3/TRBV12-4 CASSPTTWGTEAFF
TRBJ2-3 TRBV20-1 CSAPETDTQYF
TRBJ1-2 TRBV19 CASTFREVDYGYTF